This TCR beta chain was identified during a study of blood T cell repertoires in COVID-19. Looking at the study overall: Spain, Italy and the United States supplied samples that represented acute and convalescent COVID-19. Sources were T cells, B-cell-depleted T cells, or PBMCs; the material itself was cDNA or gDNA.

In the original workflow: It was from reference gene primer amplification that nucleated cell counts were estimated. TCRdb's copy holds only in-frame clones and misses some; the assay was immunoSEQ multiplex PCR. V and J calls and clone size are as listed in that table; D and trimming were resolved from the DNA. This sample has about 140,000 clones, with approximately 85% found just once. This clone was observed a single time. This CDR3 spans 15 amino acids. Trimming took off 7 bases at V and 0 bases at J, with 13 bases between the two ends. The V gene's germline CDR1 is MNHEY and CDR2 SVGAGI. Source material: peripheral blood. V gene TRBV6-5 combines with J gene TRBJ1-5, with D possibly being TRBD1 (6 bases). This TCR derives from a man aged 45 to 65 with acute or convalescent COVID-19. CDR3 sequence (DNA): TGTGCCAGCACCGCGGACAGTTATAGCAATCAGCCCCAGCATTTT. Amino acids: CASTADSYSNQPQHF.